This TCR beta chain was documented in a study of post-analysis software for immune sequencing data. The library was made from cDNA and included unique molecular identifiers. MiXCR, run by TCRdb on the PCR reads, gives a single entry per CDR3 protein. The sample has a few hundred thousand distinct CDR3 sequences; approximately 39% are singletons. Study results and limitations: When patients were compared with controls, four or five TRBV segments were more frequent, TRBV5-6, TRBV5-1 and TRBV20-1 among them.

Note on this clonotype: What it recognizes is unknown.

The CDR3 has 14 residues. Germline V gene data show CDR1 as LGHNA and CDR2 as YNFKEQ. With V trimmed by 1 base and J by 6 bases, 3 bases remained unmatched. The receptor was derived from a girl aged 2-10 years with multiple sclerosis. The chain links TRBV4-2 to TRBJ2-1; 7 bases match TRBD2. The sequenced sample consisted of blood. The CDR3 spells CASSQGGGRNEQFF. DNA for the CDR3: TGTGCCAGCAGCCAAGGGGGAGGGCGCAATGAGCAGTTCTTC.